The 3 T cell receptor beta chains listed next were all sequenced from one sample in a study of T cell responses to AZD1222 COVID-19 vaccine (dated by TCRdb to about 2021). Library creation used the immunoSEQ multiplex PCR assay. TCRdb provides this immuneACCESS table in a form limited to in-frame rearrangements. Some clones are lacking; in checked studies, under half of them reflect an unresolved V gene, and why the rest are absent is not known. Recorded for this sample are approximately 160,000 clones; around 90% of them occurred a single time. The ten largest clones capture about 4.6% of the sample. The time point label, as the study defines it: baseline before first vaccination. The sample here was peripheral blood, taken on day 0 of AZD1222 vaccination. Receptors were obtained from an adult in good health.

The chain carries TRBV19 and TRBJ2-7; 7 nucleotides align to TRBD2. V shed 10 bases, J shed 4 bases, and the junction held 13 bases outside the gene matches. Germline CDR1 and CDR2: LNHDA and SQIVND (reference sequence). CDR3 length: 14 residues. The CDR3 reads CATSSTGGIYEQYF. The CDR3 coding sequence is TGTGCCACCTCGTCAACGGGGGGAATTTACGAGCAGTACTTC.

V gene TRBV28 combines with J gene TRBJ1-1, with a weak D call TRBD1 (5 bases). Looked up from germline, CDR1 is MDHEN and CDR2 is SYDVKM. The length of the CDR3 is 14 residues. Trimming took off 6 bases at V and 11 bases at J, with 22 bases between the two ends. The chain's CDR3 is CASSKPGTGRFAFF. The CDR3 coding sequence is TGTGCCAGCAGCAAGCCCGGGACGGGAAGGTTCGCTTTCTTT.

V and J are TRBV28 and TRBJ1-2, with TRBD1 matching over 7 bases. With 4 bases clipped from V and 4 bases from J, the junction kept 9 bases outside the gene matches. The germline gives CDR1 MDHEN, CDR2 SYDVKM. The CDR3 is 15 amino acids. The CDR3 nucleotides are TGTGCCAGCAGTTACTGGGACAGTTTGAGCTATGGCTACACCTTC. Translation: CASSYWDSLSYGYTF.